This T cell receptor (beta chain) was documented in a study of CD8 T cells in ankylosing spondylitis. The CDR3 contains 16 residues. With 2 bases clipped from V and 5 bases from J, the junction kept 10 bases outside the gene matches. Germline-derived CDR1 and CDR2 are MNHEY and SVGAGI. TCRdb recomputed calls from the 5' RACE reads with MiXCR, one row per CDR3 protein. Found here are about 36,000 distinct CDR3 sequences, around an eighth of them singletons; the top ten hold 25% to 40%. The chain links TRBV6-5 to TRBJ2-3, with 7 bases that match TRBD1. Sequencing was done on a sample of synovial fluid, either unsorted or a sorted T cell fraction (not recorded which). This TCR came from a male donor with ankylosing spondylitis. CDR3 in DNA: TGTGCCAGCAGTTACACTCCGACAGGGAGACGAGATACGCAGTATTTT. It is translated as CASSYTPTGRRDTQYF.